The next 7 T cell receptor beta chains were all read from a single sample in a study of early T cells in non-severe SARS-CoV-2 infection. TCRdb re-derived calls from the 5' RACE reads in MiXCR, one entry per CDR3 protein. The sample has about 64,000 distinct CDR3 sequences; around 4.7% are singletons. The sequenced material came from whole blood. Receptors were obtained from an adult who was a healthcare worker with PCR-confirmed SARS-CoV-2 infection or an uninfected control (not recorded which).

The sample holds a few counts of this clonotype. The chain has TRBV7-2 and TRBJ1-1; D ambiguous. The CDR3 is 13 amino acids. Germline V gene data show CDR1 as SGHTA and CDR2 as FQGNSA. Trimming stripped 3 bases from V and 6 bases from J, with 11 bases between. The DNA for the CDR3 is TGTGCCAGCAGCTTCGACGTGAGCGCTGAAGCTTTCTTT. This gives the protein CASSFDVSAEAFF.

CDR3 bases: TGTGCCAGCAGCCCCTGGACAGGGGTGAACACCGGGGAGCTGTTTTTT. Its protein product is CASSPWTGVNTGELFF. V usage is TRBV7-8 and J usage is TRBJ2-2, with 9 positions matching TRBD1. The CDR3 has 16 residues. The trim removed 5 bases at V and 1 base at J, leaving 5 bases unmatched. In germline, CDR1 is SGHVS, CDR2 FQNEAQ.

This clonotype was detected ten times or more. The chain joins TRBV6-6 to TRBJ1-1; 10 bases are a match to TRBD1. Germline lookup yields CDR1 MNHNY and CDR2 SVGAGI (reference sequence). The CDR3 covers 16 residues. Unmatched junction bases numbered 12, after V lost 5 bases and J lost 6 bases. In DNA, the CDR3 is TGTGCCAGCAGTGACCTGGGACAGGGGAAGGTTGCTGAAGCTTTCTTT. This encodes CASSDLGQGKVAEAFF.

Only a few counts were recorded for this clonotype. The chain recombines TRBV20-1 with TRBJ1-3; D may be TRBD1 (5 bases). Between the trimmed V and J ends, which lost 3 bases and 4 bases, there was a span of 13 bases. From germline, CDR1 is DFQATT and CDR2 SNEGSKA (reference sequence). This CDR3 is built from 14 residues. The chain's CDR3 is CSARRQRRGNTIYF. As DNA, the CDR3 is TGCAGTGCTAGGAGACAGCGACGAGGAAACACCATATATTTT.

In nucleotides, the CDR3 is TGTGCCAGCAGCTTAGATCTCCAGCGTCGGCGGGGTGAGCAGTTCTTC. Translation: CASSLDLQRRRGEQFF. V gene TRBV11-2 combines with J gene TRBJ2-1; possible D gene TRBD2, 6 bases. The V gene lost 0 bases and the J gene lost 9 bases, with 18 bases spanning the gap. Germline-derived CDR1 and CDR2 are SGHAT and FQNNGV. CDR3 length equals 16 residues.

This clonotype showed up many times. The chain couples TRBV6-4 to TRBJ2-1, with D maybe TRBD2 (6 bases). The CDR3 loop spans 15 amino acids. Trimming left V 1 base short and J 4 bases short, with 11 bases between. The germline CDR1 and CDR2 sequences are MRHNA and SNTAGT. The CDR3 protein is CASSDFGSGYNEQFF. Here the CDR3 DNA reads TGTGCCAGCAGTGACTTCGGTAGCGGTTACAATGAGCAGTTCTTC.

The V call is TRBV7-9, the J call TRBJ2-1; D uncertain. Trimming stripped 1 base from V and 0 bases from J, with 19 bases between. The germline gives CDR1 SEHNR, CDR2 FQNEAQ (reference sequence). The CDR3 is 19 amino acids. CDR3 sequence: CASSLVVQQNSSSYNEQFF. CDR3 nucleotides: TGTGCCAGCAGCTTAGTAGTACAGCAAAATTCTAGCTCCTACAATGAGCAGTTCTTC.